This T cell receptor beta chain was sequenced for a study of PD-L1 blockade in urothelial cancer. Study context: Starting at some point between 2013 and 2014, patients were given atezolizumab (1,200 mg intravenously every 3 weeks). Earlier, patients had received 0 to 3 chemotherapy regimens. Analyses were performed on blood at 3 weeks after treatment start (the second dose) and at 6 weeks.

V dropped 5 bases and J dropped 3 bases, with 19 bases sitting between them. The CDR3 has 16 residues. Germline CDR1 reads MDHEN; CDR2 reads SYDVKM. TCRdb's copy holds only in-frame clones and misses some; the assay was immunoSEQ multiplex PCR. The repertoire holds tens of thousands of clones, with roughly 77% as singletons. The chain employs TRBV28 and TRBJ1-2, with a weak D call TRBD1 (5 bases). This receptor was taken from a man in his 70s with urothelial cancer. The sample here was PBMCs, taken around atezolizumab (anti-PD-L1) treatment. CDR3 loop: CASSQDLQGGDYGYTF. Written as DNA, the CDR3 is TGTGCCAGCAGTCAAGATTTGCAGGGAGGTGACTATGGCTACACCTTC.